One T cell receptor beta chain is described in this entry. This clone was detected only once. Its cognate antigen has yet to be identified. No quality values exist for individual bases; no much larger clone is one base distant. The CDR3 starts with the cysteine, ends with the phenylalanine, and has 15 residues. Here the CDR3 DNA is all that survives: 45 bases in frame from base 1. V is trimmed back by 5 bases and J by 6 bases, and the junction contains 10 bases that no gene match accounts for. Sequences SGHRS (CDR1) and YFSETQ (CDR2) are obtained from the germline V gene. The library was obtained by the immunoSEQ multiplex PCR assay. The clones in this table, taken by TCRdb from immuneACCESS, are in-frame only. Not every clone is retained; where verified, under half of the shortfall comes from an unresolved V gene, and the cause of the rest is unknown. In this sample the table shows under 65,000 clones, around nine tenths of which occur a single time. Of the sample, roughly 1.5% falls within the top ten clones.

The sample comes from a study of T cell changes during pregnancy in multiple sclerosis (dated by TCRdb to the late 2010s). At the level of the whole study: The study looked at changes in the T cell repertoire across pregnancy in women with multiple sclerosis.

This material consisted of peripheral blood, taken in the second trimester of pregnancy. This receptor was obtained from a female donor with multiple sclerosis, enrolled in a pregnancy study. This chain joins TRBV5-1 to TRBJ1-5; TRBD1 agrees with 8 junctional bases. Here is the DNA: TGCGCCAGCAGGCCCACAGGGGGACACGGTCAGCCCCAGCATTTT. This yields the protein CASRPTGGHGQPQHF.